The TCR beta chain under discussion was sequenced for a study of cytomegalovirus exposure and HLA in healthy donors. The germline gives CDR1 MNHEY, CDR2 SVGAGI. The CDR3 sequence is 13 residues long. V lost 7 bases and J lost 5, with 14 bases in between. Profiled with immunoSEQ multiplex PCR; TCRdb holds only in-frame clones, not every one. Among 200,000 to 250,000 clones, over 70% were seen once, and the ten largest hold over 13%. The sequencing sample was made of PBMCs. The sequence was collected from a woman younger than 45 in good health and CMV-seropositive. The rearrangement links TRBV6-5 to TRBJ1-2; D is possibly TRBD1 (6 bases). The CDR3 region has the DNA TGTGCCAGCACCGACAGGCAGGGATATGGCTACACCTTC. This gives the protein CASTDRQGYGYTF.